This entry lists 21 T cell receptor beta chains sequenced from one sample in a study of cytomegalovirus exposure and HLA in healthy donors. Measured with immunoSEQ multiplex PCR; TCRdb has only the in-frame clones, and not every one. The data contain about 280,000 clones, 65% to 90% of them singletons. The sample taken for sequencing was PBMCs. The receptors derive from a woman aged 18 to 35 in good health and CMV-seronegative.

The rearrangement joins TRBV13 to TRBJ2-1; TRBD2 aligns across 9 bases. V lost 2 bases, J lost 0 bases, and 14 bases stayed unmatched. In germline, CDR1 is PRHDT, CDR2 FYEKMQ (reference sequence). The CDR3 is 20 residues long. The CDR3 protein is CASSLLAGGLVGSSYNEQFF. Written as DNA, the CDR3 is TGTGCCAGCAGCTTATTGGCGGGAGGGTTGGTAGGAAGCTCCTACAATGAGCAGTTCTTC.

The chain is built from TRBV5-1 and TRBJ2-7; D perhaps matches TRBD1 (5 bases). Germline V gives CDR1 SGHRS, CDR2 YFSETQ. There are 16 residues in the CDR3. V was shortened by 4 bases and J by 3 bases, with 20 bases between the two germline ends. CDR3 residues: CASSAGATRDFYEQYF. For the CDR3, the DNA is TGCGCCAGCAGCGCTGGGGCTACACGCGACTTCTACGAGCAGTACTTC.

The chain is built from TRBV30 and TRBJ1-3; TRBD1 matches at 7 bases. Germline V gene sequence: CDR1 GTSNPN, CDR2 SVGIG (reference sequence). The CDR3 is made up of 13 amino acids. The V segment lost 4 bases and the J segment 8 bases; nucleotides outside the gene matches: 8. CDR3 nucleotide sequence: TGTGCCTGGATAACAGGGGCCTTCGACACCATATATTTT. Translating gives CAWITGAFDTIYF. The full variable domain, its missing parts supplied by reference TRBV30 and TRBJ1-3, is SQTIHQWPATLVQPVGSPLSLECTVEGTSNPNLYWYRQAAGRGLQLLFYSVGIGQISSEVPQNLSASRPQDRQFILSSKKLLLSDSGFYLCAWITGAFDTIYFGEGSWLTVV.

The chain employs TRBV7-8 and TRBJ1-5; 7 bases align to TRBD1. Germline CDR1 and CDR2: SGHVS and FQNEAQ. J gave up 4 bases and V 5 bases, and 5 bases lay outside the gene matches. The CDR3 loop spans 14 amino acids. CDR3 region: CASSKTGPNQPQHF. The CDR3 DNA is TGTGCCAGCAGCAAGACAGGGCCTAATCAGCCCCAGCATTTT.

This chain uses TRBV10-1 with TRBJ2-1, with TRBD2 matching over 11 bases. This CDR3 has 16 amino acids. Germline CDR1 is WNHNN and CDR2 is SYGVQD (reference sequence). The V and J ends lost 2 bases and 7 bases, in that order; junction bases with no gene match: 7. The CDR3 protein is CASSEVLAGVGNEQFF. CDR3 coding DNA: TGCGCCAGCAGTGAGGTACTAGCGGGAGTCGGGAATGAGCAGTTCTTC.

The chain links TRBV4-1 to TRBJ2-5, with TRBD2 as a possible D gene (6 bases). The CDR3 has 15 residues. V was clipped by 1 base and J by 5 bases, with 14 bases between them. CDR1 is MGHRA, CDR2 YSYEKL, per germline. CDR3 sequence: CASSQARGSRETQYF. As DNA, the CDR3 is TGCGCCAGCAGCCAAGCGCGGGGCTCGAGGGAGACCCAGTACTTC.

V gene TRBV29-1 combines with J gene TRBJ1-1, with 8 bases lining up with TRBD1. Per the germline V gene, CDR1 is SQVTM and CDR2 is ANQGSEA. The CDR3 covers 12 residues. Germline trimming cut 3 bases from V and 10 bases from J; bases unmatched to any gene: 7. The CDR3: CSVEAGGVGAFF. CDR3 DNA sequence: TGCAGCGTTGAGGCAGGGGGCGTGGGAGCTTTCTTT.

The chain employs TRBV10-3 and TRBJ1-2; D may be TRBD1 (5 bases). Germline CDR1 and CDR2: ENHRY and SYGVKD. CDR3 size: 16 residues. V was shortened by 4 bases and J by 4 bases, with 19 bases between the two germline ends. The CDR3 DNA reads TGTGCCATCAGTGCCCCTACGTGGGGGGAGGGCTATGGCTACACCTTC. Translating gives CAISAPTWGEGYGYTF.

This clone was seen a single time. CDR3 sequence: CASSLVGHPNYGYTF. CDR3 in DNA: TGCGCCAGCAGCTTGGTCGGACACCCCAACTATGGCTACACCTTC. V usage is TRBV5-1 and J usage is TRBJ1-2; tentative D call: TRBD1 (5 bases). V dropped 0 bases and J dropped 2 bases, with 11 bases sitting between them. The CDR3 runs 15 residues. Looked up from germline, CDR1 is SGHRS and CDR2 is YFSETQ.

Only a few counts were recorded for this clone. The gene calls are TRBV19 and TRBJ2-2, with 7 bases that match TRBD1. J gave up 0 bases and V 4 bases, and 5 bases lay outside the gene matches. There are 16 residues in the CDR3. Per germline, CDR1 LNHDA and CDR2 SQIVND (reference sequence). This CDR3 reads CASSTRQGANTGELFF. In DNA, the CDR3 is TGTGCCAGTAGTACCCGACAGGGAGCGAACACCGGGGAGCTGTTTTTT.

The rearrangement links TRBV5-6 to TRBJ2-1; 9 bases align to TRBD1. The length of the CDR3 is 16 residues. Germline values: CDR1 SGHDT, CDR2 YYEEEE. Trimming at V came to 4 bases and at J to 3 bases, leaving 8 bases not matched to a gene. CDR3 in amino acids: CASSRWDREIYNEQFF. CDR3 nucleotides: TGTGCCAGCAGCCGATGGGACAGGGAGATCTACAATGAGCAGTTCTTC.

The chain is built from TRBV7-2 and TRBJ1-2; perhaps TRBD1 as D (6 bases). V lost 5 bases, J lost 0 bases, and 16 bases lay in between. Germline V gene data show CDR1 as SGHTA and CDR2 as FQGNSA. The CDR3 is made up of 16 amino acids. This chain's CDR3 is CASSRWTHRANYGYTF. In DNA, the CDR3 is TGTGCCAGCAGCCGATGGACACACAGGGCTAACTATGGCTACACCTTC.

This clone was observed a handful of times. The J gene is TRBJ1-2, the V gene TRBV4-1, with D tentatively TRBD1 (6 bases). Trimming cost V 1 base and J 4 bases, with 10 bases left between them. Germline lookup yields CDR1 MGHRA and CDR2 YSYEKL. The CDR3 covers 14 residues. The CDR3 sequence: CASSQGSGVYGYTF. CDR3 DNA sequence: TGCGCCAGCAGCCAAGGGTCAGGGGTCTATGGCTACACCTTC.

The genes are TRBV9 and TRBJ2-5, with 7 bases aligning to TRBD1. Per the germline V gene, CDR1 is SGDLS and CDR2 is YYNGEE. The trim removed 1 base at V and 5 bases at J, leaving 2 bases unmatched. This CDR3 comprises 13 residues. CDR3 residues: CASSVTRGETQYF. The CDR3 DNA sequence: TGTGCCAGCAGCGTAACCAGGGGGGAGACCCAGTACTTC.

The V call is TRBV10-3, the J call TRBJ2-7; D not resolved. The length of the CDR3 is 16 residues. CDR1 and CDR2 from the germline V gene are ENHRY and SYGVKD. V lost 6 bases, J lost 5 bases, and 23 bases lay in between. CDR3 in DNA: TGTGCCATCAGGGCCGAGAACCCGCCGGAGATCGACGAGCAGTACTTC. Translated, it gives CAIRAENPPEIDEQYF.

This sequence joins TRBV10-3 and TRBJ1-5; 7 bases agree with TRBD1. The CDR3 runs to 14 residues. V trimming: 5 bases; J trimming: 5 bases; junction bases outside the gene matches: 6. The germline gives CDR1 ENHRY, CDR2 SYGVKD. CDR3 DNA sequence: TGTGCCATCAGTATGAGGCAGGGGGATCAGCCCCAGCATTTT. Residues: CAISMRQGDQPQHF.

The chain recombines TRBV4-2 with TRBJ2-3, with D perhaps TRBD1 (6 bases). Looked up from germline, CDR1 is LGHNA and CDR2 is YNFKEQ. The CDR3 loop spans 15 amino acids. V was shortened by 1 base and J by 3 bases, with 11 bases between the two germline ends. The CDR3 DNA is TGTGCCAGCAGCCAAGTCGGACAGACGACAGATACGCAGTATTTT. It encodes CASSQVGQTTDTQYF.

V and J are TRBV9 and TRBJ2-4; 7 bases map to TRBD2. V lost 10 bases to trimming and J lost 0 bases; unmatched junction nucleotides: 7. Germline CDR1 reads SGDLS; CDR2 reads YYNGEE. CDR3 length: 14 amino acids. DNA of the CDR3: TGTGCCGGAATACGGGGGGTAGCCAAAAACATTCAGTACTTC. Amino acid sequence: CAGIRGVAKNIQYF.

For this clone: One end of the junction fails to match germline, which may point to a read error. The gene calls are TRBV7-2 and TRBJ2-5; D may be TRBD1 or TRBD2 (8 bases each). The CDR3 covers 18 residues. Looked up from germline, CDR1 is SGHTA and CDR2 is FQGNSA. This chain's CDR3 is CASSLAGLRTGKKETQYF. For the CDR3, the DNA is TGTGCCAGCAGTTTAGCGGGGCTTAGGACAGGGAAAAAAGAGACCCAGTACTTC. Filled out from reference TRBV7-2 and TRBJ2-5, the complete variable domain reads GAGVSQSPSNKVTEKGKDVELRCDPISGHTALYWYRQSLGQGLEFLIYFQGNSAPDKSGLPSDRFSAERTGGSVSTLTIQRTQQEDSAVYLCASSLAGLRTGKKETQYFGPGTRLLVL.

This chain joins TRBV27 and TRBJ2-3; TRBD2 agrees at 10 bases. Trimming removed 2 bases from V and 4 bases from J; junction bases left unmatched: 3. Germline-derived CDR1 and CDR2 are MNHEY and SMNVEV (reference sequence). There are 15 residues in the CDR3. The CDR3 reads CASSLQRGGSDTQYF. CDR3 DNA sequence: TGTGCCAGCAGTTTACAGCGGGGGGGGTCAGATACGCAGTATTTT.

The chain couples TRBV5-6 to TRBJ2-7, with D perhaps TRBD2 (6 bases). V lost 4 bases, J lost 5 bases, and 13 bases lay in between. Germline V gene lookup returns CDR1 SGHDT and CDR2 YYEEEE. This CDR3 contains 13 residues. CDR3 amino acids: CASSAAGTHEQYF. CDR3 sequence (DNA): TGTGCCAGCAGCGCGGCGGGGACCCACGAGCAGTACTTC. The entire variable domain, with the rest obtained from reference TRBV5-6 and TRBJ2-7, is as follows: DAGVTQSPTHLIKTRGQQVTLRCSPKSGHDTVSWYQQALGQGPQFIFQYYEEEERQRGNFPDRFSGHQFPNYSSELNVNALLLGDSALYLCASSAAGTHEQYFGPGTRLTVT.